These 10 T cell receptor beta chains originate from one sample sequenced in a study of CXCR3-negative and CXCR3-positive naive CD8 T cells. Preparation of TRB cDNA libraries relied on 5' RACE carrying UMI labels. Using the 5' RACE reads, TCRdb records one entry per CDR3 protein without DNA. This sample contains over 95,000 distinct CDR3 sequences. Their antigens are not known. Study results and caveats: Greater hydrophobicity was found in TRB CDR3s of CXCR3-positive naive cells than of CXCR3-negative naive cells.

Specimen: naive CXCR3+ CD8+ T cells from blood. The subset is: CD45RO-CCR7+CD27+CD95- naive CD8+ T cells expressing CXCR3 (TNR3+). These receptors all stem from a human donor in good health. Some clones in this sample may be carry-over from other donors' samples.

The CDR3 reads CASLSSGRHLDTQYF. The genes are TRBV2 and TRBJ2-3; TCRdb proposes TRBD2, but this gene call is untestable without DNA. The CDR3 runs to 15 residues. CDR1 is SNHLY and CDR2 is FYNNEI in the germline V gene.

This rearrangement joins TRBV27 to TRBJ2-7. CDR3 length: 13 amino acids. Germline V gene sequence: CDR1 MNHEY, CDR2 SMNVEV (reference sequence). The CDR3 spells CASSLRGFYEQYF.

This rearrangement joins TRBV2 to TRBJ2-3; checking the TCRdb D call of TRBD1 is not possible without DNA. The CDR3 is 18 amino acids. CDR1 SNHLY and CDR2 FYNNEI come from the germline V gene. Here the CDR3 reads CASSEGRGRGYNTDTQYF.

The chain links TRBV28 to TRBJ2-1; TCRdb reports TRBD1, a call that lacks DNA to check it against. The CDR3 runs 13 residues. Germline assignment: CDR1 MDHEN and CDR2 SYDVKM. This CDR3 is CASRKRGYNEQFF.

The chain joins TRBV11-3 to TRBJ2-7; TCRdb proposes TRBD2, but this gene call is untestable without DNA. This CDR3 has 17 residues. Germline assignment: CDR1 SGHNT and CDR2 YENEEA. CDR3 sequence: CASSLGLRDGPSYEQYF.

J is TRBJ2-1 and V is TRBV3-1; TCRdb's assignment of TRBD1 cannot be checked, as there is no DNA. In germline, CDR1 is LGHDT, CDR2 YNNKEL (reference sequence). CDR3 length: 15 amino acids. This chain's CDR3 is CASSHTGLSYNEQFF.

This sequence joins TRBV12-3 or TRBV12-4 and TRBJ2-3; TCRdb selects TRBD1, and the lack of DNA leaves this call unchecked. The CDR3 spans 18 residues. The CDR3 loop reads CASRTRDGGALGTDTQYF.

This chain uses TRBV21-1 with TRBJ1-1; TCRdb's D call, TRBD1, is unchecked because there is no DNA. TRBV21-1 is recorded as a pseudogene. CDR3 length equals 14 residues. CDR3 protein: CASSGDRENTEAFF.

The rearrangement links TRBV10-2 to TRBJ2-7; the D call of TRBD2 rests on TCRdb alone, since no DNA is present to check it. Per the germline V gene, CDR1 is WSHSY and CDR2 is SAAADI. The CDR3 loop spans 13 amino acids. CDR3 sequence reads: CATLDFLKGEQYF.

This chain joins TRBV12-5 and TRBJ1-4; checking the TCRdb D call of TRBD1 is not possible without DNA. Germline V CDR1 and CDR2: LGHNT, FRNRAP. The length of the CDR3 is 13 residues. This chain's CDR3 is CASDGKSNEKLFF.